The 21 T cell receptor beta chains listed next were all sequenced from one sample in a study of cytomegalovirus exposure and HLA in healthy donors. The study ran its PCR with 60 Vbeta and 13 Jbeta primers. This table comes from immunoSEQ multiplex PCR, and its TCRdb copy is limited to in-frame clones, with some not included. The data hold about 200,000 clones, with roughly four fifths observed a single time. The sample was PBMCs. Source of these receptors: a woman younger than 30 in good health and CMV-seronegative.

The J gene is TRBJ1-2, the V gene TRBV19, with 9 nucleotides matching TRBD1. With V trimmed by 3 bases and J by 4 bases, 6 bases remained unmatched. This CDR3 region has 15 residues. Germline V gene sequence: CDR1 LNHDA, CDR2 SQIVND (reference sequence). The CDR3 DNA follows: TGTGCCAGTAGTATTCCTTACAGGGGGCCCTATGGCTACACCTTC. Translation gives CASSIPYRGPYGYTF.

The V gene is TRBV7-9, the J gene TRBJ1-3; D is possibly TRBD1 (6 bases). The germline V gene encodes CDR1 SEHNR and CDR2 FQNEAQ (reference sequence). V was pared by 8 bases and J by 3 bases, with 17 bases between. This CDR3 has 15 residues. This chain's CDR3 is CASEQGSGYGNTIYF. The CDR3 nucleotides are TGTGCCAGCGAACAGGGAAGTGGCTATGGAAACACCATATATTTT.

This chain joins TRBV6-5 and TRBJ2-5; D ambiguous. The CDR3 extends over 15 amino acids. Germline V gives CDR1 MNHEY, CDR2 SVGAGI. The V end was cut by 5 bases, the J end by 1 base, with 14 bases between. The CDR3 reads CASSVLPGSQETQYF. The CDR3 DNA follows: TGTGCCAGCAGTGTCCTCCCGGGTTCCCAAGAGACCCAGTACTTC.

The V and J genes are TRBV12-1 and TRBJ2-7; the D call in the table, TRBD2, was not verified against the DNA. TRBV12-1 is a recognized pseudogene. The CDR3 has 19 amino acids. CDR3 sequence reads: CASTDSGTSGILRSYEQYF. The CDR3 coding sequence is TGTGCCAGCACCGACTCCGGGACTAGCGGGATCCTCAGATCTTACGAGCAGTACTTC.

The V call is TRBV13, the J call TRBJ2-1; 9 nucleotides line up with TRBD2. The ends lost 7 bases at V and 7 bases at J; junction bases unmatched: 5. Germline CDR1 is PRHDT and CDR2 is FYEKMQ (reference sequence). This CDR3 region has 13 residues. CDR3 DNA sequence: TGTGCCAGCACTCTGACTAGCGGAAATGAGCAGTTCTTC. It encodes CASTLTSGNEQFF.

This sequence joins TRBV6-5 and TRBJ2-7; 7 nucleotides agree with TRBD1. Germline CDR1 and CDR2: MNHEY and SVGAGI. The CDR3 runs 15 residues. After removal of 0 bases from V and 6 bases from J, the junction contained 8 bases not matched to a gene. DNA for the CDR3: TGTGCCAGCAGTTACTCGAAGACAGGGCGAGGCGAGCAGTACTTC. Translated: CASSYSKTGRGEQYF.

The table lists this clone with a few counts. The chain is built from TRBV4-3 and TRBJ1-3, with D hard to call. The CDR3 runs to 15 residues. Germline V gene lookup returns CDR1 LGHNA and CDR2 YSLEER. With 4 bases removed from V and 4 bases from J, the gap between germline ends came to 14 bases. The CDR3 DNA sequence: TGCGCCAGCAGCCCGGAGGACCGTGGAGGAAACACCATATATTTT. Protein: CASSPEDRGGNTIYF.

The gene calls are TRBV10-1 and TRBJ2-7; D perhaps matches TRBD2 (5 bases). Between the trimmed V and J ends, which lost 3 bases and 6 bases, there was a span of 15 bases. There are 14 residues in the CDR3. The germline V gene encodes CDR1 WNHNN and CDR2 SYGVQD (reference sequence). Here the CDR3 reads CASSELDRLAEQYV. The DNA of the CDR3 is TGCGCCAGCAGTGAACTGGACCGGCTAGCCGAGCAGTACGTC.

CDR3 nucleotides: TGTGCCAGCAGCGGGAGCCTGGTAGGCCAAGAGACCCAGTACTTC. Encoded protein: CASSGSLVGQETQYF. The chain is built from TRBV7-9 and TRBJ2-5; possible D gene TRBD2, 5 bases. This CDR3 spans 15 amino acids. CDR1 SEHNR and CDR2 FQNEAQ come from the germline V gene (reference sequence). V was trimmed by 5 bases and J by 1 base, leaving 14 bases between them.

The J gene is TRBJ2-7, the V gene TRBV18; 10 positions match TRBD2. This CDR3 spans 18 amino acids. The germline gives CDR1 KGHSH, CDR2 LQKENI. Trimming at V came to 3 bases and at J to 5 bases, leaving 16 bases not matched to a gene. The CDR3 DNA is TGTGCCAGCTCACCCCGACTCATGCTAGCGGGAGAGCCAGACGAGCAGTACTTC. Translating gives CASSPRLMLAGEPDEQYF.

V usage is TRBV5-4 and J usage is TRBJ2-7, with 7 bases matching TRBD2. The CDR3 is 18 residues long. Germline trimming cut 1 base from V and 0 bases from J; bases unmatched to any gene: 13. Germline V CDR1 and CDR2: SGHNT, YYREEE (reference sequence). The CDR3 sequence is CASSLKAGRLAASYEQYF. CDR3 in DNA: TGTGCCAGCAGCTTGAAGGCGGGGCGGCTAGCGGCCTCCTACGAGCAGTACTTC.

The chain carries TRBV5-6 and TRBJ1-1; D unclear. In germline, CDR1 is SGHDT, CDR2 YYEEEE. This CDR3 contains 16 residues. V lost 4 bases and J lost 0, with 16 bases in between. The CDR3 here is CASSPPARRMNTEAFF. The CDR3 DNA reads as TGTGCCAGCAGCCCGCCGGCGAGGAGGATGAACACTGAAGCTTTCTTT.

This clone was picked up one time. The chain combines TRBV15 with TRBJ2-2; D may be TRBD1 (6 bases). Germline-derived CDR1 and CDR2 are LNHNV and YYDKDF (reference sequence). CDR3 size: 18 residues. Trimming removed 2 bases from V and 1 base from J, with 17 bases in between. The CDR3 bases are TGTGCCACCAGCAGAAAGCGCCTAGGACAGAAGAACACCGGGGAGCTGTTTTTT. It is translated as CATSRKRLGQKNTGELFF.

This clone was counted only a few times. The chain joins TRBV4-3 to TRBJ2-2; D is possibly TRBD2 (6 bases). The CDR3 consists of 15 residues. The germline gives CDR1 LGHNA, CDR2 YSLEER. V was shortened by 0 bases and J by 5 bases, with 10 bases between the two germline ends. CDR3 nucleotides: TGCGCCAGCAGCCAAGATCCCCGGGGGACCGGGGAGCTGTTTTTT. It codes for CASSQDPRGTGELFF.

The V gene is TRBV29-1, the J gene TRBJ1-1, with TRBD1 as a possible D gene (6 bases). With 6 bases removed from V and 4 bases from J, the gap between germline ends came to 12 bases. The CDR3 consists of 12 residues. CDR1 SQVTM and CDR2 ANQGSEA come from the germline V gene. CDR3 sequence: CSVRGDITEAFF. CDR3 DNA sequence: TGCAGCGTCAGGGGAGATATCACTGAAGCTTTCTTT.

This clone showed up just a few times. The J gene is TRBJ1-1, the V gene TRBV4-2, with D unclear. V dropped 6 bases and J dropped 4 bases, with 9 bases sitting between them. CDR3 size: 12 residues. Looked up from germline, CDR1 is LGHNA and CDR2 is YNFKEQ. CDR3 protein: CASSSGSTEAFF. DNA for the CDR3: TGTGCCAGCAGTTCGGGGAGCACTGAAGCTTTCTTT.

This clone was seen a few times. V is TRBV11-3 and J is TRBJ2-1; 9 positions match TRBD2. The CDR3 consists of 18 residues. Trimming at V came to 1 base and at J to 3 bases, leaving 10 bases not matched to a gene. Germline values: CDR1 SGHNT, CDR2 YENEEA. The chain's CDR3 is CASSLGVGLAGYYNEQFF. CDR3 nucleotides: TGTGCCAGCAGCTTAGGAGTAGGGCTAGCGGGATACTACAATGAGCAGTTCTTC.

J is TRBJ1-2 and V is TRBV10-1, with D uncertain. Trimming pared 2 bases from V and 4 bases from J, leaving 8 bases between. Germline V CDR1 and CDR2: WNHNN, SYGVQD (reference sequence). The CDR3 is 13 residues long. The CDR3: CASSERGTYGYTF. CDR3 DNA: TGCGCCAGCAGTGAGCGGGGTACCTATGGCTACACCTTC.

About this clone: The DNA is omitted, as the CDR3 cannot be located on it reliably, and the CDR3 follows TCRdb's listing. J is TRBJ1-2 and V is TRBV29-1; no DNA check was done on the table's D call, TRBD1. The CDR3 region is 12 residues in length, termini included. Germline-derived CDR1 and CDR2 are SQVTM and ANQGSEA. CDR3 sequence reads: CSVGWGQGAATF.

The chain employs TRBV10-2 and TRBJ1-1, with 7 positions matching TRBD1. The CDR3 runs to 13 residues. V lost 0 bases and J lost 5; bases outside the gene matches: 0. CDR1 is WSHSY and CDR2 is SAAADI in the germline V gene. CDR3 protein: CASSESGQTEAFF. The CDR3 nucleotides read TGCGCCAGCAGTGAGTCGGGACAGACTGAAGCTTTCTTT.

The chain is built from TRBV7-2 and TRBJ1-1; unclear D gene. V was clipped by 5 bases and J by 3 bases, with 10 bases between them. The CDR3 has 13 residues. The germline V gene has CDR1 SGHTA and CDR2 FQGNSA. This chain's CDR3 is CASSPRSDTEAFF. In nucleotides, the CDR3 is TGTGCCAGCAGCCCCCGGTCGGACACTGAAGCTTTCTTT.